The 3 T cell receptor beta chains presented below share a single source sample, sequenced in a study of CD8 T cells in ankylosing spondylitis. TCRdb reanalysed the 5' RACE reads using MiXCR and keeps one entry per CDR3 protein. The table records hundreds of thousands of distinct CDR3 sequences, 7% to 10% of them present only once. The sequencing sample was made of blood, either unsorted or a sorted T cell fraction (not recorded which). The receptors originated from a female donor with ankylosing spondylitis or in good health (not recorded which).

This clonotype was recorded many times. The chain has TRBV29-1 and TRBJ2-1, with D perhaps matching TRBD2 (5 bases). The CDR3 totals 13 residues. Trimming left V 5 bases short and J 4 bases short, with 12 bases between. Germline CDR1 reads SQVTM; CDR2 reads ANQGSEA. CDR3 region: CSVLGSRYNEQFF. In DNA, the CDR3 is TGCAGCGTTCTAGGGAGTAGGTACAATGAGCAGTTCTTC.

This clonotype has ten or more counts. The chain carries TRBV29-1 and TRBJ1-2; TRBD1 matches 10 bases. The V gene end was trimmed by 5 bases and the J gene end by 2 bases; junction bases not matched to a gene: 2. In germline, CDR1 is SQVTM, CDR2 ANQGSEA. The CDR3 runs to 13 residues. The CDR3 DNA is TGCAGCGTTATGACAGGGGGCAACTATGGCTACACCTTC. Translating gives CSVMTGGNYGYTF. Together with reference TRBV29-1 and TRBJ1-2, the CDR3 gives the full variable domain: SAVISQKPSRDICQRGTSLTIQCQVDSQVTMMFWYRQQPGQSLTLIATANQGSEATYESGFVIDKFPISRPNLTFSTLTVSNMSPEDSSIYLCSVMTGGNYGYTFGSGTRLTVV.

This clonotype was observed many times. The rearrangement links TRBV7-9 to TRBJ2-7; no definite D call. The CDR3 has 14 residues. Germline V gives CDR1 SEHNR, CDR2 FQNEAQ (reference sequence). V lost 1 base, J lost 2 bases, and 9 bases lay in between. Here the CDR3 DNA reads TGTGCCAGCAGCTTAGATCTTAATACCTACGAGCAGTACTTC. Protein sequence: CASSLDLNTYEQYF.